These 20 T cell receptor beta chains came from one sample sequenced in a study of blood T cell repertoires in COVID-19. Produced via immunoSEQ multiplex PCR; TCRdb's table is partial and in-frame only. This sample has 210,000 or so clones; approximately 87% occur once, and the top ten carry roughly 2%. Sequenced sample: peripheral blood. These receptors all stem from a woman between 45 and 60 years old with acute or convalescent COVID-19.

This clone showed up just a few times. This rearrangement joins TRBV6-5 to TRBJ1-1, with 7 bases that match TRBD1. This CDR3 has 13 amino acids. The V segment lost 8 bases and the J segment 1 base; nucleotides outside the gene matches: 4. CDR1 and CDR2 (germline): MNHEY, SVGAGI. CDR3 sequence reads: CASSGTANTEAFF. The CDR3 bases are TGTGCCAGCTCCGGGACAGCGAACACTGAAGCTTTCTTT.

The DNA for the CDR3 is TGTGCCAGCAGCTTAGCAGGGGAAGGAGATACGCAGTATTTT. Translated: CASSLAGEGDTQYF. The chain employs TRBV11-2 and TRBJ2-3; D is perhaps TRBD1 (6 bases). The germline CDR1 and CDR2 sequences are SGHAT and FQNNGV. The CDR3 runs 14 residues. Trimming removed 1 base from V and 5 bases from J, with 10 bases in between.

The CDR3: CASSSRGSGGADTQYF. DNA of the CDR3: TGTGCCAGCAGCTCCCGGGGTAGCGGGGGGGCAGATACGCAGTATTTT. V gene TRBV7-9 combines with J gene TRBJ2-3, with 11 nucleotides matching TRBD2. The trim removed 4 bases at V and 4 bases at J, leaving 7 bases unmatched. Germline V gene sequence: CDR1 SEHNR, CDR2 FQNEAQ (reference sequence). The CDR3 spans 16 residues.

This chain uses TRBV20-1 with TRBJ2-1, with 14 positions matching TRBD2. The CDR3 consists of 15 residues. Unmatched junction bases numbered 6, after V lost 3 bases and J lost 8 bases. Looked up from germline, CDR1 is DFQATT and CDR2 is SNEGSKA (reference sequence). CDR3 sequence: CSASGGTSGSYEQFF. For the CDR3, the DNA is TGCAGTGCTAGTGGGGGGACTAGCGGGAGTTATGAGCAGTTCTTC.

The chain has TRBV6-5 and TRBJ1-1; D not certain. Germline V CDR1 and CDR2: MNHEY, SVGAGI. The germline V and J ends were trimmed by 4 bases and 1 base, with 10 bases remaining between them. The CDR3 covers 14 residues. CDR3 nucleotide sequence: TGTGCCAGCAGTTCCTACAGAGAGAACACTGAAGCTTTCTTT. Its protein product is CASSSYRENTEAFF.

The sample holds one count of this clone. V and J are TRBV11-3 and TRBJ2-2; D not resolved. The length of the CDR3 is 15 residues. V was pared by 4 bases and J by 4 bases, with 13 bases between. CDR1 is SGHNT, CDR2 YENEEA, per germline. CDR3 DNA sequence: TGTGCCAGCAGCTCTCGACTGATGTCCACCGGGGAGCTGTTTTTT. It translates to CASSSRLMSTGELFF.

This chain joins TRBV24-1 and TRBJ2-2; 9 positions agree with TRBD1. There are 18 residues in the CDR3. Germline CDR1 and CDR2: KGHDR and SFDVKD. The V segment lost 5 bases and the J segment 1 base; nucleotides outside the gene matches: 10. The DNA for the CDR3 is TGTGCCACCAGTGGCCGGGGACAGGGTGGTCGGAACACCGGGGAGCTGTTTTTT. This encodes CATSGRGQGGRNTGELFF.

The chain combines TRBV5-4 with TRBJ2-6; no reliable D call. Trimming took 0 bases from V and 0 from J, leaving 4 bases between them. The CDR3 has 15 amino acids. CDR1 SGHNT and CDR2 YYREEE come from the germline V gene (reference sequence). The CDR3 nucleotides read TGTGCCAGCAGCTTGGACACCTCTGGGGCCAACGTCCTGACTTTC. This codes for CASSLDTSGANVLTF.

This clone was seen once. V and J are TRBV27 and TRBJ1-5; TRBD1 matches at 8 bases. Germline CDR1 MNHEY, CDR2 SMNVEV (reference sequence). Trimming at V came to 5 bases and at J to 5 bases, leaving 11 bases not matched to a gene. This CDR3 is 16 amino acids long. The CDR3 region is CASSPIRSGGYQPQHF. The CDR3 DNA is TGTGCCAGCAGTCCGATAAGGTCAGGGGGCTATCAGCCCCAGCATTTT.

This clone was seen a few times. The chain links TRBV19 to TRBJ1-2, with D hard to call. Trimming took 1 base from V and 10 from J, leaving 13 bases between them. The CDR3 sequence is 13 residues long. Germline assignment: CDR1 LNHDA and CDR2 SQIVND (reference sequence). The DNA of the CDR3 is TGTGCCAGTAGTATAGGACTGGTTGCCGCCTACACCTTC. Encoded protein: CASSIGLVAAYTF.

The chain uses TRBV19 and TRBJ1-1, with TRBD1 matching 7 bases. The CDR3 sequence is 15 residues long. Per the germline V gene, CDR1 is LNHDA and CDR2 is SQIVND (reference sequence). V lost 8 bases, J lost 4 bases, and 13 bases stayed unmatched. The CDR3 bases are TGTGCCAGTCAGTCGGAGCTGACAGGGCGCACTGAAGCTTTCTTT. This sequence encodes CASQSELTGRTEAFF.

This clone was counted between two and nine times. The V call is TRBV5-5, the J call TRBJ1-4; D gene unclear. Germline V lookup: CDR1 SGHKS, CDR2 YYEKEE (reference sequence). V lost 0 bases, J lost 8 bases, and 14 bases lay in between. The CDR3 runs 15 residues. CDR3 sequence reads: CASSLGLGDQEKLFF. The CDR3 coding sequence is TGTGCCAGCAGCTTGGGGTTAGGAGATCAAGAAAAACTGTTTTTT.

This clone came up a few times. V usage is TRBV9 and J usage is TRBJ1-3; 7 bases agree with TRBD1. Germline values: CDR1 SGDLS, CDR2 YYNGEE. V lost 0 bases and J lost 4; bases outside the gene matches: 10. The CDR3 is 17 residues long. CDR3 residues: CASSVEVIRGNGNTIYF. CDR3 coding DNA: TGTGCCAGCAGCGTAGAAGTTATCAGGGGGAACGGAAACACCATATATTTT.

CDR3 residues: CASRASGGPGTYEQYF. The CDR3, as DNA: TGCGCCAGCAGGGCTAGCGGGGGGCCAGGGACCTACGAGCAGTACTTC. The chain combines TRBV10-2 with TRBJ2-7; 11 bases are shared with TRBD2. Germline-derived CDR1 and CDR2 are WSHSY and SAAADI. V lost 6 bases to trimming and J lost 2 bases; unmatched junction nucleotides: 9. The CDR3 is 16 residues long.

This clone occurred once. V and J are TRBV27 and TRBJ1-2, with D hard to call. This CDR3 is built from 13 residues. The V gene lost 4 bases and the J gene lost 7 bases, with 13 bases spanning the gap. The germline V gene has CDR1 MNHEY and CDR2 SMNVEV (reference sequence). The CDR3 DNA reads TGTGCCAGCAGTTCGGAGGGTCTGAGTGGCTACACCTTC. This translates into CASSSEGLSGYTF.

The genes are TRBV10-1 and TRBJ2-3; D may be TRBD2 (5 bases). From germline, CDR1 is WNHNN and CDR2 SYGVQD (reference sequence). CDR3 size: 17 residues. Trimming removed 3 bases from V and 6 bases from J, with 22 bases in between. The CDR3 nucleotides read TGCGCCAGCAGTGACGCCGTCGCTTGGGGAGATTTGGATACGCAGTATTTT. It codes for CASSDAVAWGDLDTQYF.

The chain combines TRBV3-1 (or the pseudogene TRBV3-2) with TRBJ2-7, with 7 nucleotides matching TRBD1. Germline CDR1 reads LGHDT; CDR2 reads YNNKEL (reference sequence). V dropped 0 bases and J dropped 3; count of bases not matched to a gene: 23. This CDR3 contains 21 residues. In DNA, the CDR3 is TGTGCCAGCAGCCAAGATCGAGCTTGGGGACAGTATGGTACTAGATTCTACGAGCAGTACTTC. It specifies CASSQDRAWGQYGTRFYEQYF.

The rearrangement joins TRBV2 to TRBJ2-3; perhaps TRBD1 as D (6 bases). Germline V gene data show CDR1 as SNHLY and CDR2 as FYNNEI. The CDR3 is made up of 15 amino acids. V dropped 4 bases and J dropped 3 bases, with 14 bases sitting between them. CDR3 loop: CASSGRQVSTDTQYF. The CDR3 bases are TGTGCCAGCAGTGGGAGACAGGTCTCGACAGATACGCAGTATTTT. Supplemented by reference TRBV2 and TRBJ2-3, the full variable domain reads EPEVTQTPSHQVTQMGQEVILRCVPISNHLYFYWYRQILGQKVEFLVSFYNNEISEKSEIFDDQFSVERPDGSNFTLKIRSTKLEDSAMYFCASSGRQVSTDTQYFGPGTRLTVL.

The rearrangement joins TRBV9 to TRBJ2-1, with 7 bases identical to TRBD2. The germline V gene encodes CDR1 SGDLS and CDR2 YYNGEE. V shed 5 bases and J 4 bases; nucleotides not matched to a gene: 12. The CDR3 loop spans 16 amino acids. CDR3: CASSNLVWGGYNEQFF. DNA for the CDR3: TGTGCCAGCAGTAACCTCGTCTGGGGGGGATACAATGAGCAGTTCTTC.

This sequence joins TRBV25-1 and TRBJ2-5; maybe TRBD1 (5 bases). This CDR3 region has 13 residues. The V gene lost 7 bases and the J gene lost 5 bases, with 14 bases spanning the gap. Germline V gene data show CDR1 as MGHDK and CDR2 as SYGVNS. CDR3 sequence reads: CASTKGVGETQYF. The CDR3 DNA is TGTGCCAGCACCAAAGGGGTGGGGGAGACCCAGTACTTC.